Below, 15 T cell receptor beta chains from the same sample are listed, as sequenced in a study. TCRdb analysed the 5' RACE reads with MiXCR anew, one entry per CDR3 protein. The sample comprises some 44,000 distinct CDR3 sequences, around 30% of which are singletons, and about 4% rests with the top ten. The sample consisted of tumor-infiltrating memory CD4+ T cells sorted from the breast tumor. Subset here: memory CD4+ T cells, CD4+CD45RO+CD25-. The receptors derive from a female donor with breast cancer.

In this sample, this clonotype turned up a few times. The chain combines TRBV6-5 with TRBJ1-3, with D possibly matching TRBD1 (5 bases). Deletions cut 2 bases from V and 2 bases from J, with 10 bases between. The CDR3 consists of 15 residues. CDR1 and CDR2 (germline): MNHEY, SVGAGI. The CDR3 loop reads CASSYTGRAGNTIYF. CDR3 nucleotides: TGTGCCAGCAGTTACACAGGAAGGGCTGGAAACACCATATATTTT.

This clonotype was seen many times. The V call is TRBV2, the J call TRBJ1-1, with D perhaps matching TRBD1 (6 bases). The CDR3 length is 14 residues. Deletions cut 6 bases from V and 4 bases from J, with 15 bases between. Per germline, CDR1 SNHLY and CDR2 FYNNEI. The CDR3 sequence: CASSASSDSTEAFF. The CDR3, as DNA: TGTGCCAGCAGCGCTAGTTCGGACAGCACTGAAGCTTTCTTT.

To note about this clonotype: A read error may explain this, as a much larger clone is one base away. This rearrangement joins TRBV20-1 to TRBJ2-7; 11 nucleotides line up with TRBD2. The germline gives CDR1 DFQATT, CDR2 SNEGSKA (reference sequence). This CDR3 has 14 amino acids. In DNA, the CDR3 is TGCGGTGCTCGCGGACTAGCGGGTATGGGGGAGCAGTACTTC. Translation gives CGARGLAGMGEQYF.

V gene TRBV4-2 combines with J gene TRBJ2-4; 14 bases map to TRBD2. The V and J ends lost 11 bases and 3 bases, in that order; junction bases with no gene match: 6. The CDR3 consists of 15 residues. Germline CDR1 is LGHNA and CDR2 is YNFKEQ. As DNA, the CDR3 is TGTGCCGGCCGAGGGACTAGCGGGAGCAAAAACATTCAGTACTTC. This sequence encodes CAGRGTSGSKNIQYF.

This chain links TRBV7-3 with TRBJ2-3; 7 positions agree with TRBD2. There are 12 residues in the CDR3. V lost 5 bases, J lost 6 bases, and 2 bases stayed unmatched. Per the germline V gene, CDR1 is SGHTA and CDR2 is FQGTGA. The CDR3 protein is CASSPGGDTQYF. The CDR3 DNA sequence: TGTGCCAGCAGCCCCGGGGGGGATACGCAGTATTTT. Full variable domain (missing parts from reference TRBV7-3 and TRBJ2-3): GAGVSQTPSNKVTEKGKYVELRCDPISGHTALYWYRQSLGQGPEFLIYFQGTGAADDSGLPNDRFFAVRPEGSVSTLKIQRTERGDSAVYLCASSPGGDTQYFGPGTRLTVL.

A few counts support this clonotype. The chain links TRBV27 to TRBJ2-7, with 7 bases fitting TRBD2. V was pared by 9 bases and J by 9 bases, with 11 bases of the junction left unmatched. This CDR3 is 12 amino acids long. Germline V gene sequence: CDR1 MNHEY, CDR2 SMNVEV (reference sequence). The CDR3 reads CASWGGGIVQYF. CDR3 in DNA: TGTGCCAGTTGGGGGGGAGGGATAGTGCAGTACTTC.

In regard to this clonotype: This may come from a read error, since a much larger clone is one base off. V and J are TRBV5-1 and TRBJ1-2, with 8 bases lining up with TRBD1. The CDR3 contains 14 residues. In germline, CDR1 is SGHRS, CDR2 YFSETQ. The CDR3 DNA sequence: TGCGCCAGCAGCCCCGGGGACAGGAACTATGGCGACACCTTC. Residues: CASSPGDRNYGDTF.

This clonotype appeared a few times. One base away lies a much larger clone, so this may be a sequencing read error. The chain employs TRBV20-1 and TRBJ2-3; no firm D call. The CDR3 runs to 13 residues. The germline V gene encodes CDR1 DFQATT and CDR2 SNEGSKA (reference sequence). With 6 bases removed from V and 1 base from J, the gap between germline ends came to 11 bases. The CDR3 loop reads CSAQDGRTDTQYF. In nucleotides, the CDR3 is TGCAGTGCCCAGGACGGACGCACAGATACGCAGTATTTT.

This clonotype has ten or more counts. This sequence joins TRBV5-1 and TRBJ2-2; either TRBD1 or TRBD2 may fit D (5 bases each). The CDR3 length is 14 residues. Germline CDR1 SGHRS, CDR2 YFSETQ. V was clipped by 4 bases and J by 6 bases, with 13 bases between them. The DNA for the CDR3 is TGCGCCAGCAGCCTGATAGTGGGGGCCGGGGAGCTGTTTTTT. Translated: CASSLIVGAGELFF.

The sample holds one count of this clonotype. The CDR3 region has the DNA TGTGCCGGGGGACAGGGGATGAACACTGAAGCTTTCTTT. This translates into CAGGQGMNTEAFF. The chain is built from TRBV6-1 and TRBJ1-1, with 10 bases identical to TRBD1. Germline V CDR1 and CDR2: MNHNS, SASEGT. The CDR3 sequence is 13 residues long. After removal of 11 bases from V and 0 bases from J, the junction contained 3 bases not matched to a gene.

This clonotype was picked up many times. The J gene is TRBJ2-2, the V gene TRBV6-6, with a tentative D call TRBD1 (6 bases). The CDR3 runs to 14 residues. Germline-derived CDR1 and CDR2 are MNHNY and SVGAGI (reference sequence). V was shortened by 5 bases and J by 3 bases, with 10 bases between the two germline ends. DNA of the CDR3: TGTGCCAGCAGTCTACAGGGCTACACCGGGGAGCTGTTTTTT. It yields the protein CASSLQGYTGELFF.

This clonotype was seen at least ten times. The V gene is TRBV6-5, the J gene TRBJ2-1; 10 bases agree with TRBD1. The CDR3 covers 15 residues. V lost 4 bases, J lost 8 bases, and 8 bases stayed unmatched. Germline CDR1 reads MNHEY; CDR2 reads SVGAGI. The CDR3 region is CASSSMTGGIYEQFF. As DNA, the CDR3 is TGTGCCAGCAGTTCCATGACAGGGGGCATTTATGAGCAGTTCTTC.

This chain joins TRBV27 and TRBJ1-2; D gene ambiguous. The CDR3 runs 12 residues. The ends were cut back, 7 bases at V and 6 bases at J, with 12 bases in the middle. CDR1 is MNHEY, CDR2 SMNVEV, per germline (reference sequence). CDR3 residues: CASKDEGNGYTF. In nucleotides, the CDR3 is TGTGCCAGCAAGGATGAGGGTAATGGCTACACCTTC.

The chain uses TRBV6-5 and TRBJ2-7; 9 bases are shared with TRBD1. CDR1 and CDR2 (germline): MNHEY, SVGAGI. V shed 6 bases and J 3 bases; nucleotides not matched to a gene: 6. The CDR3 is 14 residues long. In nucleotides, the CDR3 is TGTGCCAGCAGCCGTATGACAGGGGGCTACGAGCAGTACTTC. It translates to CASSRMTGGYEQYF.

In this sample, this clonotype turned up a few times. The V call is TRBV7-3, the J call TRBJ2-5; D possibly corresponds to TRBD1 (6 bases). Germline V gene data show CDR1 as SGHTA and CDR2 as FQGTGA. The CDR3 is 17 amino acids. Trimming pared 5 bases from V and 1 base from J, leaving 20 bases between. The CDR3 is CASSVGARGPSQETQYF. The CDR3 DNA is TGTGCCAGCAGCGTCGGAGCCAGGGGCCCCTCCCAAGAGACCCAGTACTTC.